Listed below are T cell receptor beta chains from one sample, sequenced in a study of metastatic and nonmetastatic thyroid tumors. TCRdb ran MiXCR on the PCR reads. Of 100,000 or so clones listed, under 15% are singletons. Specimen: blood. These TCRs come from a female donor with papillary thyroid cancer or a benign thyroid nodule (not recorded which). Some clones in this sample may be carry-over from other donors' samples. The CDR3 runs from the conserved cysteine through the conserved F or W. A D gene is named only where the DNA matches it firmly. For some rows the clone size is stated as once, few or many, or as a class when expanded; others skip it.

CDR3aa: CASSWDQGLLYEQYF
CDR3nt: TGTGCCAGCAGCTGGGATCAGGGACTGCTGTACGAGCAGTACTTC
d_gene: .
abundance: many
v_gene: TRBV7-9
j_gene: TRBJ2-7

CDR3aa: CASNLQDSGGDEQFF
CDR3nt: TGTGCCAGCAACTTACAGGATAGCGGGGGGGATGAGCAGTTCTTC
d_gene: TRBD2
abundance: .
v_gene: TRBV11-2
j_gene: TRBJ2-1

CDR3aa: CASSPAGTVNQPQHF
CDR3nt: TGTGCCAGCAGCCCCGCCGGGACGGTTAATCAGCCCCAGCATTTT
d_gene: .
abundance: .
v_gene: TRBV7-9
j_gene: TRBJ1-5

CDR3aa: CASSLGQAGNTIYF
CDR3nt: TGTGCCAGCAGCTTGGGGCAGGCAGGAAACACCATATATTTT
d_gene: .
abundance: many
v_gene: TRBV7-9
j_gene: TRBJ1-3

CDR3aa: CASSEDIWGAASGANVLTF
CDR3nt: TGTGCCAGCAGTGAAGATATTTGGGGGGCAGCATCTGGGGCCAACGTCCTGACTTTC
d_gene: .
abundance: .
v_gene: TRBV2
j_gene: TRBJ2-6

CDR3aa: CASSGGQGVGPPLHF
CDR3nt: TGTGCCAGCAGCGGGGGACAGGGGGTGGGGCCACCCCTCCACTTT
d_gene: TRBD1
abundance: .
v_gene: TRBV9
j_gene: TRBJ1-6

CDR3aa: CASSQRRDWGAGELFF
CDR3nt: TGTGCCAGCAGTCAACGCCGGGACTGGGGGGCCGGGGAGCTGTTTTTT
d_gene: .
abundance: many
v_gene: TRBV6-1
j_gene: TRBJ2-2

CDR3aa: CASSYGGVTEAFF
CDR3nt: TGTGCCAGCAGTTACGGGGGTGTCACTGAAGCTTTCTTT
d_gene: .
abundance: many
v_gene: TRBV6-5
j_gene: TRBJ1-1

CDR3aa: CASSTDRGPPYEQYF
CDR3nt: TGTGCCAGCAGTACCGACAGGGGGCCGCCCTACGAGCAGTACTTC
d_gene: TRBD1
abundance: many
v_gene: TRBV6-1
j_gene: TRBJ2-7

CDR3aa: CASSLDTGELFF
CDR3nt: TGTGCCAGCAGCTTAGACACCGGGGAGCTGTTTTTT
d_gene: .
abundance: many
v_gene: TRBV7-2
j_gene: TRBJ2-2

CDR3aa: CASSIGTGGNEQYF
CDR3nt: TGTGCCAGTAGTATAGGGACAGGGGGCAACGAGCAGTACTTC
d_gene: TRBD1
abundance: many
v_gene: TRBV19
j_gene: TRBJ2-7

CDR3aa: CAASPTGRNEKLFF
CDR3nt: TGTGCCGCCAGCCCGACAGGGCGAAATGAAAAACTGTTTTTT
d_gene: TRBD1
abundance: many
v_gene: TRBV6-1
j_gene: TRBJ1-4

CDR3aa: CASSRSRYNEQFF
CDR3nt: TGTGCCAGCAGCAGGTCCAGATACAATGAGCAGTTCTTC
d_gene: .
abundance: few
v_gene: TRBV5-6
j_gene: TRBJ2-1

CDR3aa: CASSLGQPITEAFF
CDR3nt: TGTGCCAGCAGCTTAGGGCAGCCGATAACTGAAGCTTTCTTT
d_gene: .
abundance: .
v_gene: TRBV11-1
j_gene: TRBJ1-1

CDR3aa: CASSPSPGIGEQYF
CDR3nt: TGTGCCAGCTCCCCCTCCCCAGGGATAGGCGAGCAGTACTTC
d_gene: .
abundance: once
v_gene: TRBV7-9
j_gene: TRBJ2-7

CDR3aa: CAISEGTDIYEQYF
CDR3nt: TGTGCCATCAGTGAGGGGACAGATATCTACGAGCAGTACTTC
d_gene: TRBD1
abundance: many
v_gene: TRBV10-3
j_gene: TRBJ2-7

CDR3aa: CASSIAGTSGGARNEQFF
CDR3nt: TGTGCCAGTAGTATAGCCGGGACTAGCGGGGGGGCGCGGAATGAGCAGTTCTTC
d_gene: TRBD2
abundance: many
v_gene: TRBV19
j_gene: TRBJ2-1

CDR3aa: CASSLAGMGSVFEQYF
CDR3nt: TGTGCCAGCAGCTTAGCGGGGATGGGTTCTGTGTTCGAGCAGTACTTC
d_gene: .
abundance: many
v_gene: TRBV7-2
j_gene: TRBJ2-7

CDR3aa: CASSSSGTPQETQYF
CDR3nt: TGTGCCAGCAGCTCCTCCGGGACTCCCCAAGAGACCCAGTACTTC
d_gene: .
abundance: few
v_gene: TRBV7-9
j_gene: TRBJ2-5

CDR3aa: CASERAGRGNTGELFF
CDR3nt: TGCGCCAGCGAAAGGGCGGGGCGGGGAAACACCGGGGAGCTGTTTTTT
d_gene: .
abundance: many
v_gene: TRBV4-1
j_gene: TRBJ2-2

CDR3aa: CASSSPPWCGQPQHF
CDR3nt: TGTGCCAGCAGTTCCCCCCCATGGTGCGGTCAGCCCCAGCATTTT
d_gene: .
abundance: .
v_gene: TRBV6-1
j_gene: TRBJ1-5

CDR3aa: CASTTRGQKENTGELFF
CDR3nt: TGTGCCAGCACCACGCGAGGGCAAAAAGAGAACACCGGGGAGCTGTTTTTT
d_gene: .
abundance: many
v_gene: TRBV12-3/TRBV12-4
j_gene: TRBJ2-2

CDR3aa: CASSSRPFDEQYF
CDR3nt: TGTGCCAGCAGTTCCCGCCCCTTCGACGAGCAGTACTTC
d_gene: .
abundance: many
v_gene: TRBV6-2/TRBV6-3
j_gene: TRBJ2-7

CDR3aa: CASSKYGGAFSFF
CDR3nt: TGTGCCAGCAGCAAATACGGGGGGGCATTCTCTTTCTTT
d_gene: .
abundance: many
v_gene: TRBV3-1
j_gene: TRBJ1-1

CDR3aa: CASSLGTGNGYTF
CDR3nt: TGTGCCAGCAGCCTGGGTACCGGGAATGGCTACACCTTC
d_gene: .
abundance: many
v_gene: TRBV7-9
j_gene: TRBJ1-2

CDR3aa: CSAPDRGTGETQYF
CDR3nt: TGCAGTGCCCCAGATAGAGGGACGGGCGAGACCCAGTACTTC
d_gene: .
abundance: many
v_gene: TRBV20-1
j_gene: TRBJ2-5

CDR3aa: CASSWDRGPNSPLHF
CDR3nt: TGTGCCAGCAGCTGGGACAGGGGGCCTAATTCACCCCTCCACTTT
d_gene: TRBD1
abundance: few
v_gene: TRBV5-5
j_gene: TRBJ1-6

CDR3aa: CASSLAVFWGRNTEAFF
CDR3nt: TGTGCCAGCAGCTTAGCCGTGTTTTGGGGCCGGAACACTGAAGCTTTCTTT
d_gene: .
abundance: many
v_gene: TRBV7-2
j_gene: TRBJ1-1

CDR3aa: CSARGDPNQPQHF
CDR3nt: TGCAGTGCTAGAGGCGACCCTAATCAGCCCCAGCATTTT
d_gene: .
abundance: many
v_gene: TRBV20-1
j_gene: TRBJ1-5

CDR3aa: CASSSPGGTGGNSPLHF
CDR3nt: TGTGCCAGCAGCTCTCCAGGCGGGACAGGGGGTAATTCACCCCTCCACTTT
d_gene: TRBD1
abundance: many
v_gene: TRBV7-2
j_gene: TRBJ1-6

CDR3aa: CATSDLLVTTQYF
CDR3nt: TGTGCCACCAGTGATTTGCTAGTAACTACCCAGTACTTC
d_gene: .
abundance: many
v_gene: TRBV24-1
j_gene: TRBJ2-5

CDR3aa: CASSRRLAGGGETQYF
CDR3nt: TGTGCCAGCAGCCGGCGACTAGCGGGGGGCGGGGAGACCCAGTACTTC
d_gene: TRBD2
abundance: many
v_gene: TRBV9
j_gene: TRBJ2-5

CDR3aa: CASSLSTASNLQF
CDR3nt: TGTGCCAGCAGTTTATCCACAGCCAGTAACCTCCAATTT
d_gene: .
abundance: few
v_gene: TRBV27
j_gene: TRBJ1-6

CDR3aa: CASSQDTVRSGANVLTF
CDR3nt: TGTGCCAGCAGCCAAGATACGGTCCGCTCTGGGGCCAACGTCCTGACTTTC
d_gene: .
abundance: many
v_gene: TRBV14
j_gene: TRBJ2-6

CDR3aa: CASSPGTGTAAPNEKLFF
CDR3nt: TGTGCCAGCTCACCCGGGACAGGGACAGCCGCACCTAATGAAAAACTGTTTTTT
d_gene: TRBD1
abundance: many
v_gene: TRBV18
j_gene: TRBJ1-4

CDR3aa: CASSIGAGLVDTQYF
CDR3nt: TGTGCCAGTAGTATAGGGGCGGGGTTAGTAGATACGCAGTATTTT
d_gene: .
abundance: many
v_gene: TRBV19
j_gene: TRBJ2-3

CDR3aa: CAWTSGIDNEQFF
CDR3nt: TGTGCCTGGACTAGCGGGATAGACAATGAGCAGTTCTTC
d_gene: TRBD2
abundance: many
v_gene: TRBV30
j_gene: TRBJ2-1

CDR3aa: CASSYYRRPYEQYF
CDR3nt: TGTGCCAGCAGTTACTATAGGAGGCCCTACGAGCAGTACTTC
d_gene: .
abundance: many
v_gene: TRBV6-6
j_gene: TRBJ2-7

CDR3aa: CASSFEGQRNSPLHF
CDR3nt: TGTGCCAGCAGTTTCGAGGGACAGCGTAATTCACCCCTCCACTTT
d_gene: TRBD1
abundance: many
v_gene: TRBV27
j_gene: TRBJ1-6

CDR3aa: CSVEGGLNTEAFF
CDR3nt: TGCAGCGTTGAAGGGGGCCTTAATACTGAAGCTTTCTTT
d_gene: .
abundance: many
v_gene: TRBV29-1
j_gene: TRBJ1-1

CDR3aa: CASSKDSNLPYEQYF
CDR3nt: TGTGCCAGCAGCAAGGACAGTAACCTCCCCTACGAGCAGTACTTC
d_gene: .
abundance: many
v_gene: TRBV5-4
j_gene: TRBJ2-7

CDR3aa: CASSLRGGETQYF
CDR3nt: TGTGCCAGCAGTCTCAGGGGCGGGGAGACCCAGTACTTC
d_gene: .
abundance: many
v_gene: TRBV12-3/TRBV12-4
j_gene: TRBJ2-5

CDR3aa: CASSWAVTSDEQLF
CDR3nt: TGTGCCAGCAGTTGGGCAGTGACTAGCGATGAGCAGCTCTTC
d_gene: TRBD2
abundance: .
v_gene: TRBV27
j_gene: TRBJ2-1

CDR3aa: CASSGTAGANVLTF
CDR3nt: TGTGCCAGCAGTGGGACGGCCGGGGCCAACGTCCTGACTTTC
d_gene: .
abundance: many
v_gene: TRBV5-5
j_gene: TRBJ2-6

CDR3aa: CASSLAPPLNQETQYF
CDR3nt: TGCGCCAGCAGCTTGGCCCCACCTCTAAACCAAGAGACCCAGTACTTC
d_gene: .
abundance: many
v_gene: TRBV5-1
j_gene: TRBJ2-5

CDR3aa: CASSPNRNTEAFF
CDR3nt: TGCGCCAGCAGCCCAAACAGGAACACTGAAGCTTTCTTT
d_gene: .
abundance: many
v_gene: TRBV5-1
j_gene: TRBJ1-1